This T cell receptor beta chain appears in the sequencing data of a study of metastatic and nonmetastatic thyroid tumors. Regarding the study as a whole: A significant increase in TCR beta diversity was reportedly seen in malignant thyroid tumors relative to benign nodules, in blood and tumor.

In the authors' workflow: Clinicopathological groups supplied CDR3 differences that were used to build a distant-metastasis classifier for papillary thyroid cancer. TCRdb re-called clones from the PCR reads using MiXCR. Here the V and J calls rest on TCRdb's processing, not on the authors' analysis. The repertoire holds around 50,000 clones, just under 30% seen once, with more than 15% in the top ten. This clone turned up a few times. What it recognizes is unknown. Germline V gene data show CDR1 as LGHDT and CDR2 as YNNKEL (reference sequence). V was trimmed by 3 bases and J by 0 bases, leaving 7 bases between them. This CDR3 is built from 14 residues. No treatment had been given to any patient before thyroid surgery.

Sequenced input: blood. This rearrangement joins TRBV3-1 to TRBJ2-3; D perhaps matches TRBD1 (6 bases). This TCR came from a female donor with papillary thyroid cancer or a benign thyroid nodule (not recorded which). Some clones in this sample may be carry-over from other donors' samples. The CDR3: CASSQGASTDTQYF. Written as DNA, the CDR3 is TGTGCCAGCAGCCAGGGGGCTAGCACAGATACGCAGTATTTT.